These T cell receptor beta chains were read from a single sample in a study of regulatory T cells in long-lasting Graves disease. Via MiXCR, TCRdb re-called the multiplex PCR reads, giving one row per CDR3 protein. The table has approximately 350,000 distinct CDR3 sequences, about a sixth seen once. The sample was also reused in another study, on T cells in Graves' hyperthyroidism and ophthalmopathy.

Specimen: peripheral blood mononuclear cells (PBMCs), collected at new diagnosis, from a patient treated with antithyroid drugs. These receptors all come from a woman between 18 and 29 years old with Graves disease. Both conserved end residues are part of each CDR3. D genes are given only for firm matches. Where a row states a size, it is once, few, many or the class of an expanded clone; other rows omit it.

J gene | clone size | D gene | V gene | CDR3 protein | CDR3 DNA
TRBJ2-3 | many | TRBD2 | TRBV11-2 | CASSLRTSLTDTQYF | TGTGCCAGCAGCTTACGGACTAGCCTCACAGATACGCAGTATTTT
TRBJ1-4 | NA | NA | TRBV14 | CASSQGPGPGGEKLFF | TGTGCCAGCAGCCAGGGACCGGGGCCCGGCGGTGAAAAACTGTTTTTT
TRBJ2-2 | many | TRBD2 | TRBV12-3/TRBV12-4 | CASSPGLAGPTGELFF | TGTGCCAGCAGTCCTGGACTAGCGGGGCCCACCGGGGAGCTGTTTTTT
TRBJ2-3 | many | NA | TRBV9 | CASSPLGVGTDTQYF | TGTGCCAGCAGCCCCTTGGGGGTGGGGACAGATACGCAGTATTTT
TRBJ1-6 | many | NA | TRBV5-1 | CASSLEWGLVSPLHF | TGCGCCAGCAGCTTGGAGTGGGGATTGGTTTCACCCCTCCACTTT
TRBJ2-3 | few | TRBD2 | TRBV6-1 | CASSGTSGSVADTQYF | TGTGCCAGCAGTGGGACTAGCGGGAGCGTGGCAGATACGCAGTATTTT
TRBJ2-5 | many | TRBD2 | TRBV10-3 | CAIKLAGEVETQYF | TGTGCCATCAAGTTAGCGGGAGAGGTGGAGACCCAGTACTTC
TRBJ1-5 | few | NA | TRBV7-9 | CASSSGRNQPQHF | TGTGCCAGCAGCTCAGGTCGGAATCAGCCCCAGCATTTT
TRBJ2-1 | many | TRBD1 | TRBV5-5 | CASSLIWGQGYNEQFF | TGTGCCAGCAGCTTGATTTGGGGACAGGGGTACAATGAGCAGTTCTTC
TRBJ1-4 | few | TRBD1 | TRBV7-9 | CASSLPQTGLEKLFF | TGTGCCAGCAGCTTACCTCAGACAGGGCTTGAAAAACTGTTTTTT
TRBJ2-5 | NA | NA | TRBV4-2 | CASSPRGGGAGRWAQYF | TGTGCCAGCAGCCCCCGAGGGGGGGGGGCAGGCCGTTGGGCCCAGTACTTC
TRBJ1-4 | many | NA | TRBV11-2 | CASSLEGRTEKLFF | TGTGCCAGCAGCCTAGAGGGCAGAACTGAAAAACTGTTTTTT
TRBJ2-5 | many | TRBD1 | TRBV5-1 | CASSLDIVGTGYETQYF | TGCGCCAGCAGCTTGGATATCGTTGGGACAGGGTATGAGACCCAGTACTTC
TRBJ2-3 | many | NA | TRBV7-9 | CASSLDGGASTDTQYF | TGTGCCAGCAGCTTAGATGGGGGCGCTAGCACAGATACGCAGTATTTT
TRBJ2-7 | many | NA | TRBV30 | CAWSAGESSYEQYF | TGTGCCTGGAGTGCAGGGGAGAGCTCCTACGAGCAGTACTTC
TRBJ2-1 | many | NA | TRBV28 | CASSLQGPNEQFF | TGTGCCAGCAGTTTGCAGGGTCCCAATGAGCAGTTCTTC
TRBJ2-1 | many | TRBD2 | TRBV5-1 | CASSEGLAGGFPYNEQFF | TGCGCCAGCAGCGAAGGGTTGGCGGGGGGTTTCCCCTACAATGAGCAGTTCTTC
TRBJ1-1 | few | TRBD1 | TRBV9 | CASSVVGTGGEAFF | TGTGCCAGCAGCGTAGTCGGGACAGGGGGTGAAGCTTTCTTT
TRBJ1-1 | many | NA | TRBV27 | CASSYYRQYTEAFF | TGTGCCAGCAGTTACTACCGACAGTACACTGAAGCTTTCTTT
TRBJ2-6 | NA | NA | TRBV9 | CASSVKFSGANVLTF | TGTGCCAGCAGCGTCAAATTCTCTGGGGCCAACGTCCTGACTTTC
TRBJ2-7 | many | NA | TRBV5-5 | CASSWGAVSYEQYF | TGTGCCAGCAGCTGGGGGGCAGTTTCCTACGAGCAGTACTTC
TRBJ1-2 | many | NA | TRBV4-1 | CASSQGGSGMGKYGYTF | TGTGCCAGCAGCCAAGGCGGTTCGGGGATGGGGAAATATGGCTACACCTTC
TRBJ1-2 | NA | NA | TRBV12-3/TRBV12-4 | CASSQYKTSGDGYTF | TGTGCCAGCAGCCAATATAAGACGTCCGGCGATGGCTACACCTTC
TRBJ2-5 | many | TRBD1 | TRBV28 | CASSSGTTGGRGETQYF | TGTGCCAGCAGTTCCGGCACGACAGGGGGTCGGGGTGAGACCCAGTACTTC
TRBJ2-1 | NA | NA | TRBV12-3/TRBV12-4 | CASSSWGRQGDELYNEQFF | TGTGCCAGCAGTTCATGGGGGAGGCAGGGCGACGAACTTTACAATGAGCAGTTCTTC
TRBJ1-6 | many | NA | TRBV12-3/TRBV12-4 | CASSLAQGQNSPLHF | TGTGCCAGCAGTTTAGCGCAGGGCCAAAATTCACCCCTCCACTTT
TRBJ2-1 | NA | TRBD1 | TRBV15 | CATGQGIQYEQFF | TGTGCCACGGGACAGGGGATTCAGTATGAGCAGTTCTTC
TRBJ2-1 | many | NA | TRBV5-1 | CASSLDLNEQFF | TGCGCCAGCAGCTTGGATTTGAATGAGCAGTTCTTC
TRBJ1-2 | few | NA | TRBV5-1 | CASSLGLDGSYGYTF | TGCGCCAGCAGCCTCGGTCTGGACGGGAGCTATGGCTACACCTTC
TRBJ1-3 | NA | TRBD1 | TRBV9 | CASSSSGGRGNTIYF | TGTGCCAGCAGCTCCTCAGGGGGTCGGGGAAACACCATATATTTT
TRBJ1-2 | NA | NA | TRBV2 | CAQYATAEGPVGYTF | TGTGCCCAATACGCGACTGCCGAGGGACCGGTAGGCTACACCTTC
TRBJ2-7 | many | TRBD1 | TRBV28 | CAHTGQGSYEQYF | TGTGCCCACACTGGACAGGGCTCCTACGAGCAGTACTTC
TRBJ1-5 | many | TRBD1 | TRBV28 | CASRLTGGVDQPQHF | TGTGCCAGCAGATTGACAGGGGGTGTCGATCAGCCCCAGCATTTT
TRBJ1-1 | many | NA | TRBV9 | CASSPRHAQNTEAFF | TGTGCCAGCAGCCCTCGACACGCCCAAAACACTGAAGCTTTCTTT
TRBJ1-6 | many | NA | TRBV6-1 | CASIFTRWTDNSPLHF | TGTGCCAGCATTTTCACCAGGTGGACGGATAATTCACCCCTCCACTTT
TRBJ1-6 | few | NA | TRBV20-1 | CSARMQVDSPLHF | TGCAGTGCTAGGATGCAAGTCGATTCACCCCTCCACTTT
TRBJ2-7 | many | TRBD2 | TRBV12-3/TRBV12-4 | CASSFSAGGAYEQYF | TGTGCCAGCAGTTTCTCGGCGGGAGGCGCCTACGAGCAGTACTTC
TRBJ2-7 | many | NA | TRBV11-1 | CASSFGVHEQYF | TGTGCCAGCAGCTTCGGGGTTCACGAGCAGTACTTC
TRBJ2-1 | many | NA | TRBV3-1 | CASSQDTGIPYNEQFF | TGTGCCAGCAGCCAAGATACGGGGATCCCCTACAATGAGCAGTTCTTC
TRBJ2-7 | many | TRBD1 | TRBV5-1 | CASSSTGQGHEQYF | TGCGCCAGCAGCTCGACGGGACAGGGTCACGAGCAGTACTTC
TRBJ2-2 | many | NA | TRBV24-1 | CATSGGPANTGELFF | TGTGCCACCAGTGGGGGTCCCGCGAACACCGGGGAGCTGTTTTTT
TRBJ2-1 | many | TRBD2 | TRBV10-3 | CAISGNEQSLADYNEQFF | TGTGCCATCAGTGGGAACGAGCAAAGTCTAGCGGACTACAATGAGCAGTTCTTC
TRBJ2-5 | many | NA | TRBV28 | CASRLGRMIQETQYF | TGTGCCAGCAGACTCGGACGGATGATCCAAGAGACCCAGTACTTC
TRBJ1-1 | many | NA | TRBV4-2 | CASSSPPRDGEAFF | TGTGCCAGCAGCTCCCCCCCCAGGGACGGTGAAGCTTTCTTT
TRBJ2-7 | NA | NA | TRBV7-6 | CASTSDDEQYF | TGTGCCAGCACCAGCGATGACGAGCAGTACTTC
TRBJ1-2 | many | TRBD1 | TRBV4-1 | CASSRQGRSYTF | TGCGCCAGCAGCCGACAGGGGAGAAGCTACACCTTC